The rows below give T cell receptor beta chains drawn from one sample of a study of cytomegalovirus exposure and HLA in healthy donors. Measured with immunoSEQ multiplex PCR; TCRdb has only the in-frame clones, and not every one. In the table there are tens of thousands of clones, around 79% of which are singletons. Sequencing was carried out using PBMCs. The source of these receptors is a middle-aged man in good health and CMV-seronegative. The CDR3 runs from the conserved cysteine through the conserved F or W. The order of the fields is V gene, J gene, clone size, D gene, CDR3 DNA, CDR3 protein. A D gene is named only where the DNA matches it firmly. Clone size appears in some rows only: once, few, many, or a class for an expanded clone.

v_call: TRBV4-1; j_call: TRBJ1-2; clone_size: -; d_call: -; cdr3_nt: TGCGCCAGCAGCCAAGGGGGCGGGACGGAGAATTATGGCTACACCTTC; cdr3_aa: CASSQGGGTENYGYTF
v_call: TRBV5-6; j_call: TRBJ2-1; clone_size: -; d_call: TRBD2; cdr3_nt: TGTGCCAGCAGCTCCGGGACTAGCGGGAGGTCACAGTTCTTC; cdr3_aa: CASSSGTSGRSQFF
v_call: TRBV19; j_call: TRBJ2-6; clone_size: -; d_call: -; cdr3_nt: TGTGCCAGTAGTCCGATCTTCGTGAGCTCTGGGGCCAACGTCCTGACTTTC; cdr3_aa: CASSPIFVSSGANVLTF
v_call: TRBV5-1; j_call: TRBJ2-1; clone_size: -; d_call: TRBD2; cdr3_nt: TGCGCCAGCAGCTTAACGGGACTAGCCGCCAATGAGCAGTTCTTC; cdr3_aa: CASSLTGLAANEQFF
v_call: TRBV6-6; j_call: TRBJ2-5; clone_size: once; d_call: -; cdr3_nt: TGTGCCAGCAGTTCAAGATGGCTGGAGCAGTACTTC; cdr3_aa: CASSSRWLEQYF
v_call: TRBV27; j_call: TRBJ2-7; clone_size: -; d_call: TRBD2; cdr3_nt: TGTGCCAGCAGGGGTACTAGCGGGGGTAGGTACGAGCAGTACTTC; cdr3_aa: CASRGTSGGRYEQYF
v_call: TRBV4-3; j_call: TRBJ2-7; clone_size: -; d_call: -; cdr3_nt: TGCGCCAGCAGCCAGGGGGGTGGTTACGAGCAGTACTTC; cdr3_aa: CASSQGGGYEQYF
v_call: TRBV19; j_call: TRBJ2-2; clone_size: -; d_call: TRBD1; cdr3_nt: TGTGCCAGTAGTGGGGGACAGGGGGCCACCGGGGAGCTGTTTTTT; cdr3_aa: CASSGGQGATGELFF
v_call: TRBV5-6; j_call: TRBJ2-7; clone_size: few; d_call: TRBD2; cdr3_nt: TGTGCCAGCAGCCTGCCGGGACTAGCCTACGAGCAGTACTTC; cdr3_aa: CASSLPGLAYEQYF
v_call: TRBV28; j_call: TRBJ2-2; clone_size: -; d_call: TRBD2; cdr3_nt: TGTGCCAGCAGTTTCCGGGCGGGAGTGAGCACCGGGGAGCTGTTTTTT; cdr3_aa: CASSFRAGVSTGELFF
v_call: TRBV6-5; j_call: TRBJ2-7; clone_size: -; d_call: -; cdr3_nt: TGTGCCAGCAGTTATCCCAGCTCCTACGAGCAGTACTTC; cdr3_aa: CASSYPSSYEQYF
v_call: TRBV28; j_call: TRBJ2-5; clone_size: -; d_call: -; cdr3_nt: TGTGCCAGCACCTCACCTGACAGGCCCAGGGGAGAGACCCAGTACTTC; cdr3_aa: CASTSPDRPRGETQYF
v_call: TRBV28; j_call: TRBJ2-7; clone_size: few; d_call: -; cdr3_nt: TGTGCCAGCAGTTTAAGTACAGGTACCTACGAGCAGTACTTC; cdr3_aa: CASSLSTGTYEQYF
v_call: TRBV15; j_call: TRBJ2-1; clone_size: -; d_call: -; cdr3_nt: TGTGCCACCAGCAGAGATAGGGGCGGAGTTAGCTCCTACAATGAGCAGTTCTTC; cdr3_aa: CATSRDRGGVSSYNEQFF
v_call: TRBV27; j_call: TRBJ2-3; clone_size: -; d_call: -; cdr3_nt: TGTGCCAGCAGGAAACGGGGTCCAGCAGATACGCAGTATTTT; cdr3_aa: CASRKRGPADTQYF
v_call: TRBV6-5; j_call: TRBJ2-5; clone_size: -; d_call: TRBD2; cdr3_nt: TGTGCCAGCAAAGCCTCACTAGCGGCCCAAGAGACCCAGTACTTC; cdr3_aa: CASKASLAAQETQYF
v_call: TRBV6-1; j_call: TRBJ1-2; clone_size: -; d_call: TRBD1; cdr3_nt: TGTGCCAGCAGTGAGACCCCAGGGCAGGGGGTAAGGGGCTACACCTTC; cdr3_aa: CASSETPGQGVRGYTF
v_call: TRBV7-2; j_call: TRBJ1-5; clone_size: once; d_call: -; cdr3_nt: TGTGCCAGCAGCTTAGAAGCCGTCAGCCGGGCGGGGCAGCCCCAGCATTTT; cdr3_aa: CASSLEAVSRAGQPQHF
v_call: TRBV11-1; j_call: TRBJ2-1; clone_size: -; d_call: -; cdr3_nt: TGTGCCAGCAGCTTAAATACAGGCTTGCGGCAGTTCTTC; cdr3_aa: CASSLNTGLRQFF
v_call: TRBV15; j_call: TRBJ1-1; clone_size: -; d_call: -; cdr3_nt: TGTGCCACCAGCAGAGACCAGACAGTCCTTGGCACTGAAGCTTTCTTT; cdr3_aa: CATSRDQTVLGTEAFF
v_call: TRBV5-5; j_call: TRBJ2-7; clone_size: few; d_call: TRBD1; cdr3_nt: TGTGCCAGCAGCCCCGGGACAGGGAATGCCTACGAGCAGTACTTC; cdr3_aa: CASSPGTGNAYEQYF
v_call: TRBV5-4; j_call: TRBJ2-5; clone_size: few; d_call: -; cdr3_nt: TGTGCCAGCAGCCAACCGGGCCGGGGAGAGACCCAGTACTTC; cdr3_aa: CASSQPGRGETQYF
v_call: TRBV27; j_call: TRBJ2-5; clone_size: -; d_call: -; cdr3_nt: TGTGCCAGCAGTCCCGCGGGGTTGACCCAGTACTTC; cdr3_aa: CASSPAGLTQYF
v_call: TRBV21-1; j_call: TRBJ1-4; clone_size: few; d_call: -; cdr3_nt: TGTGCCAGCAGCAAAGCGCTTTCCTCGGGACAGTTGAAGAAACTGTTTTTT; cdr3_aa: CASSKALSSGQLKKLFF
v_call: TRBV18; j_call: TRBJ2-1; clone_size: -; d_call: -; cdr3_nt: TGTGCCAGCTCACCACCCCTCAGGTTGAATGAGCAGTTCTTC; cdr3_aa: CASSPPLRLNEQFF
v_call: TRBV27; j_call: TRBJ1-5; clone_size: -; d_call: TRBD1; cdr3_nt: TGTGCCAGCGGAGGACAGGGGAGCAATCAGCCCCAGCATTTT; cdr3_aa: CASGGQGSNQPQHF
v_call: TRBV15; j_call: TRBJ2-7; clone_size: -; d_call: TRBD1; cdr3_nt: TGTGCCACCAGCAGAGAGGGGACAGCCCCCTACGAGCAGCACTTC; cdr3_aa: CATSREGTAPYEQHF
v_call: TRBV29-1; j_call: TRBJ1-2; clone_size: -; d_call: TRBD1; cdr3_nt: TGCAGCGTTGGGACAGGGTCGAAGGTTTCTAACTATGGCTACACCTTC; cdr3_aa: CSVGTGSKVSNYGYTF
v_call: TRBV4-3; j_call: TRBJ2-7; clone_size: -; d_call: -; cdr3_nt: TGCGCCAGCAGCCAAGATCGGAGTCCAAGCTCCTACGAGCAGTACTTC; cdr3_aa: CASSQDRSPSSYEQYF
v_call: TRBV6-6; j_call: TRBJ2-1; clone_size: -; d_call: -; cdr3_nt: TGTGCCAGCAGTTACCAGCGGTACTCTGGTGAGCAGTTCTTC; cdr3_aa: CASSYQRYSGEQFF
v_call: TRBV7-9; j_call: TRBJ2-4; clone_size: -; d_call: -; cdr3_nt: TGTGCCAGCAGCCCCCCTTCTTGGCTAGCCAAAAACATTCAGTACTTC; cdr3_aa: CASSPPSWLAKNIQYF
v_call: TRBV27; j_call: TRBJ2-2; clone_size: -; d_call: TRBD2; cdr3_nt: TGTGCCAGCAGTTTCGATCATGCGGGAGCCACCGGGGAGCTGTTTTTT; cdr3_aa: CASSFDHAGATGELFF
v_call: TRBV7-2; j_call: TRBJ2-7; clone_size: -; d_call: -; cdr3_nt: TGTGCCAGCAGCTTAGCGAGTAGCGCCAACTACGAGCAGTACTTC; cdr3_aa: CASSLASSANYEQYF
v_call: TRBV9; j_call: TRBJ2-1; clone_size: -; d_call: TRBD2; cdr3_nt: TGTGCCAGCAGCGTCGGGACTAGCGGGAACCATGAGCAGTTCTTC; cdr3_aa: CASSVGTSGNHEQFF
v_call: TRBV25-1; j_call: TRBJ1-4; clone_size: -; d_call: TRBD1; cdr3_nt: TGTGCCAGCAGTGAGGCGGGGCAGGGGGCGCGGTCTAATGAAAAACTGTTTTTT; cdr3_aa: CASSEAGQGARSNEKLFF